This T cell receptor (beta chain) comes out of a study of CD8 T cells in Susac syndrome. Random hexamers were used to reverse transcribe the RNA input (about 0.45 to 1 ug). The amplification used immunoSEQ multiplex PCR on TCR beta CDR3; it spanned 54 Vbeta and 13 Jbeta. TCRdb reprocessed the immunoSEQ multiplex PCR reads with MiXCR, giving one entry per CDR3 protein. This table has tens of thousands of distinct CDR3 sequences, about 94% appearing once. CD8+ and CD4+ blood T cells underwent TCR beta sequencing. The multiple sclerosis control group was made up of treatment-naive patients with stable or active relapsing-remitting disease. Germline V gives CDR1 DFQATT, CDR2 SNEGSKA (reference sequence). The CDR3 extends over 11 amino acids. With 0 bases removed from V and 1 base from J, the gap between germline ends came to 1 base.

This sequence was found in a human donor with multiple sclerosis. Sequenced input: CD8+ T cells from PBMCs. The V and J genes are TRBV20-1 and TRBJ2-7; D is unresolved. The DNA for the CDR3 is TGCAGTGCTAGAGATTCCTACGAGCAGTACTTC. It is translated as CSARDSYEQYF.